This entry describes one T cell receptor (beta chain). Its antigen is undetermined. TCRdb fed the 5' RACE reads into MiXCR, producing one record per CDR3 protein. The repertoire holds nearly 900,000 distinct CDR3 sequences, with roughly an eighth as singletons. These data are taken from a study of identical twins. Study-level points and caveats: The models gave estimates that fell short of the out-of-frame TCR alpha sharing seen in monozygotic twins. Low generation probability was overrepresented in out-of-frame alpha sequences shared by twins.

In germline, CDR1 is SGHTA, CDR2 FQGNSA. Trimming cost V 1 base and J 10 bases, with 14 bases left between them. The length of the CDR3 is 14 residues. The sample was also reused in another study, on yellow fever vaccine responses in identical twins.

The TCR sequence derives from a woman under 30 in good health. Source material: PBMCs. This chain uses TRBV7-2 with TRBJ2-1; maybe TRBD2 (6 bases). CDR3 bases: TGTGCCAGCAGCTTAGTGGTGGCGGGACTGGAGCAGTTCTTC. This codes for CASSLVVAGLEQFF. Full variable domain (outside the CDR3, taken from reference TRBV7-2 and TRBJ2-1): GAGVSQSPSNKVTEKGKDVELRCDPISGHTALYWYRQSLGQGLEFLIYFQGNSAPDKSGLPSDRFSAERTGGSVSTLTIQRTQQEDSAVYLCASSLVVAGLEQFFGPGTRLTVL.